The present TCR beta chain was sequenced within a study of shared clonotypes between healthy human individuals. Study summary: The composition of the donors was a couple of women and a few men aged 18 to 49.

A remark on this clone: This sample also contains other DNA sequences that code for the same CDR3.

The unsorted PBMC sample used ten immunoSEQ deep assay plates. Assay used: immunoSEQ multiplex PCR; TCRdb lists only in-frame clones, some missing. The top ten clones hold under 15% of a sample with around 500,000 clones, 76% of them seen once. The CDR3 runs to 13 residues. Donors comprised healthy HIV-negative adults lacking recent acute infections or vaccinations. Genomic DNA, for the unsorted samples, came from 80 million to 100 million PBMCs. This chain uses TRBV1 with TRBJ2-6; the D call in the table, TRBD1, was not verified against the DNA. TRBV1 is an annotated pseudogene. The clonotype comes from a woman aged 40 to 49 in good health. Some clones in this sample may be carry-over from other donors' samples. The specimen was PBMCs. The CDR3 sequence: CTSAQSRANVLTF. CDR3 sequence (DNA): TGCACCAGCGCACAAAGTCGGGCCAACGTCCTGACTTTC.